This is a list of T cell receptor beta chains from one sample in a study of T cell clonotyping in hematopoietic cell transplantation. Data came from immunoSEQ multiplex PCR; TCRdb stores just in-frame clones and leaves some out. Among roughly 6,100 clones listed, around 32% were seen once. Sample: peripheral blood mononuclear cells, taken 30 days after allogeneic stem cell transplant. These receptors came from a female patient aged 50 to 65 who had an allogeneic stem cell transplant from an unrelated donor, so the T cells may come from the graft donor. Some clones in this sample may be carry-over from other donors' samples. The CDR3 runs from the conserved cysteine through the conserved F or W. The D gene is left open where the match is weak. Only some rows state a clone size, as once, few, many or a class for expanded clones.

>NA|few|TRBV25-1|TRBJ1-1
TGTGCCAGCAGTTCGGGGGCGCGCACTGAAGCTTTCTTT
CASSSGARTEAFF
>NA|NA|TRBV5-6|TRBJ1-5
TGTGCCAGCAGCTTGGCCGGGGATCAGCCCCAGCATTTT
CASSLAGDQPQHF
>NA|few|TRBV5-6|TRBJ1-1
TGTGCCAGCAGCTATGGGGAGAGCCTACCATGGAACACTGAAGCTTTCTTT
CASSYGESLPWNTEAFF
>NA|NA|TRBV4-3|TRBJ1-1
TGCGCCAGCAGCCAATCGAAGGTGCGGAGTGAAGCTTTCTTT
CASSQSKVRSEAFF
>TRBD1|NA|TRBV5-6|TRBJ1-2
TGTGCCAGCAGCCCAGGGACAGGGGTACGTGGCTACACCTTC
CASSPGTGVRGYTF
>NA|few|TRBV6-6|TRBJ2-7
TGTGCCAGCAAGGCGAGCTCCTACGAGCAGTACTTC
CASKASSYEQYF
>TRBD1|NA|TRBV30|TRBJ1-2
TGTGCCTGGGGGGGAGGACAGGGGGCTCTTCTCTTC
CAWGGGQGALLF
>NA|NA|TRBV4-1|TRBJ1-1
TGCGCCAGCAGCCAACCCTTGGCAGGGACTGAAGCTTTCTTT
CASSQPLAGTEAFF
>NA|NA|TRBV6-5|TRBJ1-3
TGTGCCAGCAGTTCTACGCGAGCGGGAAACACCATATATTTT
CASSSTRAGNTIYF
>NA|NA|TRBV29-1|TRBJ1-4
TGCAGCGTTGAGATGGGACGAGAAAAACTGTTTTTT
CSVEMGREKLFF
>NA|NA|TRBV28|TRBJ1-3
TGTGCCAGCAGTCTGGGGATTGGAAACACCATATATTTT
CASSLGIGNTIYF
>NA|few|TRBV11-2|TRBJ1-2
TGTGCCAGCAGCGGGACCAGGGCGAACTATGGCTACACCTTC
CASSGTRANYGYTF
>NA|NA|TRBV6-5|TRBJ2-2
TGTGCCACCTCCACTACGACCGGGGAGCTGCTTTTT
CATSTTTGELLF
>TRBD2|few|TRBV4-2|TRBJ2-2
TGTGCCAGCAGCCAGGAACCGGGACTAGCAGTGGCCGGGGAGCTGTTTTTT
CASSQEPGLAVAGELFF
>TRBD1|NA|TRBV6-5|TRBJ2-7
TGTGCCAGCAGGTGGGACAGGGATAACGAGCAGTACTTC
CASRWDRDNEQYF
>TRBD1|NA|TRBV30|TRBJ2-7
TGTGCTCTGGGGACAGGATACTACGAGCAGTACTTC
CALGTGYYEQYF
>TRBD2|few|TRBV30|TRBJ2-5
TGTGCCTGGAGTGTAGCCGGCGGGAGGGACCAAGAGACCCAGTACTTC
CAWSVAGGRDQETQYF
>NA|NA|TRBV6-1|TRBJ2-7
TGTGCCAGCAGTAACCCACGGTCCTACGAGCAGTACTTC
CASSNPRSYEQYF
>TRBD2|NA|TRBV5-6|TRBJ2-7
TGTGCCAGCAGCAATCTAGCGGGGAAACACGAGCAGTACTTC
CASSNLAGKHEQYF
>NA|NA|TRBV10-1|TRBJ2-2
TGCGCCAGCAGTGCGGGAGCGGACACCGGGGAGCTGTTTTTT
CASSAGADTGELFF
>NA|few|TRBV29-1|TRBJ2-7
TGCAGCGTTGCCCCGGCCGCAAACTACGAGCAGTACTTC
CSVAPAANYEQYF
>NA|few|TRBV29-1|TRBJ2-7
TGCAGCGTTGTAGGGGCGCGAGCCGAGCAGTACTTC
CSVVGARAEQYF
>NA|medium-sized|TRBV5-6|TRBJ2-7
TGTGCCAGCAGCTTGTCTTCCTACGAGCAGTACTTC
CASSLSSYEQYF
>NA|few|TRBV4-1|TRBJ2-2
TGCGCCAGCAGGACCGGGACCTTGGGCGGGGAGCTGTTTTTT
CASRTGTLGGELFF
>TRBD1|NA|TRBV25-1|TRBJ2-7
TGTGCCAGCAGTGAATATCGAGAGGACAGGGTTACAGTAAACGAGCAGTACTTC
CASSEYREDRVTVNEQYF
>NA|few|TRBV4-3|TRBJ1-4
TGCGCCAGCAGCCAAGATGTGGGTCTGGGGGGAATGGAAAAACTGTTTTTT
CASSQDVGLGGMEKLFF
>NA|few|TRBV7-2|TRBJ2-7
TGTGCCAGCAGCCCCCCACCGGGAACCCTGTCCTACGAGCAGTACTTC
CASSPPPGTLSYEQYF
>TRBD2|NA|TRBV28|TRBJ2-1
TGTGCCAGCCGGGGGGGCGGTGAGCAGTTCTTC
CASRGGGEQFF
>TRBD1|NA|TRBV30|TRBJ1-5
TGTGCCTGGAACGGACAGGCATCGCAGCCCCAGCATTTT
CAWNGQASQPQHF
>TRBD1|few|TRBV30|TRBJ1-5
TGTGCCTGGAGTGTACGACAGGGGGAGGCTAGTAGCAATCAGCCCCAGCATTTT
CAWSVRQGEASSNQPQHF
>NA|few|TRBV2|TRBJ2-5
TGTGCCAGCGGGACGGAGGAAGAGACCCAGTACTTC
CASGTEEETQYF
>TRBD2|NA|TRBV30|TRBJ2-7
TGTGCCTGGGGCGGGGGTGCCTACGAGCAGTACTTC
CAWGGGAYEQYF
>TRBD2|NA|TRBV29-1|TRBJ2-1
TGCAGCGTATTGGACGTTGCGGGAGGCAATGAGCAGTTCTTC
CSVLDVAGGNEQFF
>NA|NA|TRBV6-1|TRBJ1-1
TGTGCCAGCAGTGAAGGCAGGGGATTCACTGAAGCTTTCTTT
CASSEGRGFTEAFF
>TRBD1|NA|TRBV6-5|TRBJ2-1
TGTGCCAGCAGCCCCGGACAGGAGAACAATGAGCAGTTCTTC
CASSPGQENNEQFF
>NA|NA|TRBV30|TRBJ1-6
TGTGCCTGTGGGGACTTCAATTCACCCCTCCACTTT
CACGDFNSPLHF
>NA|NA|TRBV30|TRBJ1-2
TGTGCCTGCGTTCCAGGGATCGGTTATGGCTACACCTTC
CACVPGIGYGYTF
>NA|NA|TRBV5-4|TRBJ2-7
TGTGCCAGCACCCGTGGGGGCGAGCAGTACTTC
CASTRGGEQYF
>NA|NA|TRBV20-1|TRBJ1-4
TGCAGTGCTGAGGACAGTGAAAAACTGTTTTTT
CSAEDSEKLFF
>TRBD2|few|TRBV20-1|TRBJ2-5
TGCAGTGCTAGAGATGGGAGGGCCCAGTACTTC
CSARDGRAQYF
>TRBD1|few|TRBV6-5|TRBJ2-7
TGTGCCAGCAGAATCGGGACAGCCCTCGAGCAGTACTTC
CASRIGTALEQYF